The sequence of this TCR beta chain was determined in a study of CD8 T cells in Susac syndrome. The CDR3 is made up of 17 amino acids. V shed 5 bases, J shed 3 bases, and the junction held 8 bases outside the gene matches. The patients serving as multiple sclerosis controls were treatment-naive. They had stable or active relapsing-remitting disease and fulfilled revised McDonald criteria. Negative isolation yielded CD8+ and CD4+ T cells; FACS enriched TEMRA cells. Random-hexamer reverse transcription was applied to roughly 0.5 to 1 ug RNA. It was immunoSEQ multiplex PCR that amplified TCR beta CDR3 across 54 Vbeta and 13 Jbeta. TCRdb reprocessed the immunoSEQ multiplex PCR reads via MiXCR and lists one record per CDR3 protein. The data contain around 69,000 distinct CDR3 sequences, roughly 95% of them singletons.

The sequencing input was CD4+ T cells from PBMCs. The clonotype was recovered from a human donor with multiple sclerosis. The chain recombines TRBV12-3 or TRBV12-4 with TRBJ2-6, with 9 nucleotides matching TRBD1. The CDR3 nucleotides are TGTGCCAGCAGTCCCCGGGACAGGGTTGGTGGGGCCAACGTCCTGACTTTC. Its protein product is CASSPRDRVGGANVLTF.